A few counts support the clone carrying this T cell receptor (beta chain). Its cognate antigen is unknown. These data are taken from a study of CD8+ T cells in alopecia areata. Study conclusions and caveats: Clonality exceeded that of normal scalp in lesional scalp, most notably in alopecia totalis/universalis. Scalp samples also contribute reads from the resident alphabeta T cells found in normal skin. Possibly as an HLA-related effect, TCR sharing across patients appeared less clear than in mice.

Investigators isolated RNA and reverse transcribed it into cDNA to act as the sequencing template. Measured with immunoSEQ multiplex PCR; TCRdb has only the in-frame clones, and not every one. The sample yields over 200,000 clones, about 53% seen once. Punch biopsies of lesional scalp, plus peripheral blood, were taken from alopecia areata patients. The V gene lost 8 bases and the J gene lost 4 bases, with 8 bases spanning the gap. The CDR3 has 10 residues. Per the germline V gene, CDR1 is GTSNPN and CDR2 is SVGIG (reference sequence). This TCR was sampled from a human donor with alopecia areata. This chain uses TRBV30 with TRBJ1-1; D gene unclear. Material: CD4+ T cells sorted from blood, obtained at week 0. CDR3 region: CASRSTEAFF. CDR3 DNA sequence: TGTGCCAGTAGGAGCACTGAAGCTTTCTTT.